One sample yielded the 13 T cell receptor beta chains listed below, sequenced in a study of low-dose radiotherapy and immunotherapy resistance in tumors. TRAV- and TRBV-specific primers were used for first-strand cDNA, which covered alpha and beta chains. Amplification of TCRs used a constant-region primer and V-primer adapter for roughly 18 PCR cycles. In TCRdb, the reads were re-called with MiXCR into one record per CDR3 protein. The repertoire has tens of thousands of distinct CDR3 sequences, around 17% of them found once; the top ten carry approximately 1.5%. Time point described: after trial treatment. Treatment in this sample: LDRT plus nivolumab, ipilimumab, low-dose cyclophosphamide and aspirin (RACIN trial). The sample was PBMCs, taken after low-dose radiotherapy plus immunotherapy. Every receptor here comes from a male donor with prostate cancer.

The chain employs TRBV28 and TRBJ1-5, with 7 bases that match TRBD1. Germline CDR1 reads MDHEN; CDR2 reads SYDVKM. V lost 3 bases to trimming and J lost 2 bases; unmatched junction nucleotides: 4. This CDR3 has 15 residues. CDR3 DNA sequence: TGTGCCAGCAGTTTTTACAGGGGAGGCAATCAGCCCCAGCATTTT. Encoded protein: CASSFYRGGNQPQHF.

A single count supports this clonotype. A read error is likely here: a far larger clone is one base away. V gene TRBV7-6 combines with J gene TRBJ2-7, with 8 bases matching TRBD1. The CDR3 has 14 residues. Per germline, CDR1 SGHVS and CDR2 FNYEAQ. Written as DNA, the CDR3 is TGTGCCAGCAGCACGTGGACAGGGTCCTACGAGCGGTACTTC. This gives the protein CASSTWTGSYERYF.

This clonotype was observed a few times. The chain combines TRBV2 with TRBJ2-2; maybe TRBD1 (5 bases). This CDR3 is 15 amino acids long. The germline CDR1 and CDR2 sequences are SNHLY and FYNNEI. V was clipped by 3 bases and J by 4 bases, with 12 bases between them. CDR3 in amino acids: CASSDRQGGTGELFF. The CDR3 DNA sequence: TGTGCCAGCAGTGATCGGCAGGGCGGCACCGGGGAGCTGTTTTTT. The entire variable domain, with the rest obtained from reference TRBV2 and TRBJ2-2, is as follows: EPEVTQTPSHQVTQMGQEVILRCVPISNHLYFYWYRQILGQKVEFLVSFYNNEISEKSEIFDDQFSVERPDGSNFTLKIRSTKLEDSAMYFCASSDRQGGTGELFFGEGSRLTVL.

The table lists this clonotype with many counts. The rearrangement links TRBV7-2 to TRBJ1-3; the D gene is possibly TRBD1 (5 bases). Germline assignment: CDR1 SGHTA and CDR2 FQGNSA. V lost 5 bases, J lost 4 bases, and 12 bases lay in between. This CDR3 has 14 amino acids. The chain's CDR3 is CASSVGTSGNTIYF. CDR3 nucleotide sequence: TGTGCCAGCAGCGTCGGGACGTCGGGAAACACCATATATTTT.

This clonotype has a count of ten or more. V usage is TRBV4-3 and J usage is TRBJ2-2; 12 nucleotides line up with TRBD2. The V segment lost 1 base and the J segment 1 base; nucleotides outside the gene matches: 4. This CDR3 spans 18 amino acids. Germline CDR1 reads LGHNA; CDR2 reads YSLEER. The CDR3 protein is CASSQGGLAGMNTGELFF. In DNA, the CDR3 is TGCGCCAGCAGCCAAGGGGGACTAGCGGGCATGAACACCGGGGAGCTGTTTTTT.

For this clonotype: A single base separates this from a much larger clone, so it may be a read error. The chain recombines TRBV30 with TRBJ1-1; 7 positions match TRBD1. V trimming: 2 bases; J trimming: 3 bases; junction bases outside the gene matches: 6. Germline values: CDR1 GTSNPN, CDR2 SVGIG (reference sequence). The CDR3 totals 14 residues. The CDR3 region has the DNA TGTGCCTGGAGTTCATGCAGGGGGGACACTGAAGCTTTCTTT. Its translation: CAWSSCRGDTEAFF.

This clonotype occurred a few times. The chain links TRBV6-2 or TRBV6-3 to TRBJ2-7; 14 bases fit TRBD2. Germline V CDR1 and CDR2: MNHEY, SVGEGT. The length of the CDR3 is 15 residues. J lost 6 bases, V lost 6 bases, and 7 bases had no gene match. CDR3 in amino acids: CASSLPGLAGVEQYF. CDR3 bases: TGTGCCAGCAGCCTCCCGGGACTAGCGGGAGTCGAGCAGTACTTC.

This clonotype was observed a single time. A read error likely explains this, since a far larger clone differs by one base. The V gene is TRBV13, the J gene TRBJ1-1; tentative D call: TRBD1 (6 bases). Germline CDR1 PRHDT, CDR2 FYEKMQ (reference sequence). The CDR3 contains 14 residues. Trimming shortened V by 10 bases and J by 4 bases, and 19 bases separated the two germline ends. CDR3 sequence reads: CANSVQGLGTEAFF. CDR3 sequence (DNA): TGTGCCAACAGTGTGCAGGGGCTGGGCACTGAAGCTTTCTTT. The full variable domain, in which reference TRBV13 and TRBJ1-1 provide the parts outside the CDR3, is AAGVIQSPRHLIKEKRETATLKCYPIPRHDTVYWYQQGPGQDPQFLISFYEKMQSDKGSIPDRFSAQQFSDYHSELNMSSLELGDSALYFCANSVQGLGTEAFFGQGTRLTVV.

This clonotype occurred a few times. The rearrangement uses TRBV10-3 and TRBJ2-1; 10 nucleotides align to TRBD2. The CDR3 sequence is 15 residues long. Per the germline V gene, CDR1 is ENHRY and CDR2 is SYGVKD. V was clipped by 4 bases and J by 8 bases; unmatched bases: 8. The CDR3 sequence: CAISAPSGSTDEQFF. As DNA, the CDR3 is TGTGCCATCAGTGCCCCTAGCGGGAGTACGGATGAGCAGTTCTTC.

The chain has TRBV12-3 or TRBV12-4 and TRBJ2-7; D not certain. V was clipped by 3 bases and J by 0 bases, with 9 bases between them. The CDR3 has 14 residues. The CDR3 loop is CASSLDPSSYEQYF. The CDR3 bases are TGTGCCAGCAGTTTGGACCCAAGCTCCTACGAGCAGTACTTC.

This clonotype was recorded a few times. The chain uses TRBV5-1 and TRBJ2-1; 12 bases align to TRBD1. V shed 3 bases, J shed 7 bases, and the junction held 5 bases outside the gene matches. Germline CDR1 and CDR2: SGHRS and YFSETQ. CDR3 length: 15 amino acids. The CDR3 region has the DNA TGCGCCAGCAGCTACCGGGACAGGGGGCGAAATGAGCAGTTCTTC. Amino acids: CASSYRDRGRNEQFF.

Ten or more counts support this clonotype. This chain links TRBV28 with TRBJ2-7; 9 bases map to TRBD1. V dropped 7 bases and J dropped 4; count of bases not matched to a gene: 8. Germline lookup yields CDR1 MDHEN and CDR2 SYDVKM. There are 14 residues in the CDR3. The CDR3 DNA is TGTGCCAGCAAACCGGGACAGGGAGGGTACGAGCAGTACTTC. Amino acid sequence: CASKPGQGGYEQYF.

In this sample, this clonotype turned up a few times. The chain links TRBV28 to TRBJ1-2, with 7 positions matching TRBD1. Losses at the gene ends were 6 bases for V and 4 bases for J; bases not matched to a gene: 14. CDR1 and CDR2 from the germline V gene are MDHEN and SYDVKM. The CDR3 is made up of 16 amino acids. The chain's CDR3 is CASSPGTVPKGYGYTF. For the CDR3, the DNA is TGTGCCAGCAGCCCAGGGACAGTCCCAAAGGGCTATGGCTACACCTTC.